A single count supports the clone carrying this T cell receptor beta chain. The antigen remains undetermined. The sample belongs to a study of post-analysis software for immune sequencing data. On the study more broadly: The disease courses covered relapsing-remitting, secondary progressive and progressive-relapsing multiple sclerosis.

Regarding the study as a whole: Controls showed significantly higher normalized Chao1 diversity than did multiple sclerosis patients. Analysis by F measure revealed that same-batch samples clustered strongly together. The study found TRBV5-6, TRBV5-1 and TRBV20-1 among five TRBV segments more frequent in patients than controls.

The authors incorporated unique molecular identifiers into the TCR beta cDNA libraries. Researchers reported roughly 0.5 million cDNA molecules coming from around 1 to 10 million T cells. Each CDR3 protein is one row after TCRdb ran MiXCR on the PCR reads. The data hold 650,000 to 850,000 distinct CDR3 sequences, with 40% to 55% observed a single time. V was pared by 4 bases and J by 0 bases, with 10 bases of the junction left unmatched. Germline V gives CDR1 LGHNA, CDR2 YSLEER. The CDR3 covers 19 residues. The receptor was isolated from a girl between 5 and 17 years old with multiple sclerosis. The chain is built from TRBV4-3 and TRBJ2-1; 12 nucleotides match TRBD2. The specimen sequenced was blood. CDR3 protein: CASSRDHRLAGVSYNEQFF. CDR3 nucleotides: TGCGCCAGCAGCCGGGACCACCGACTAGCGGGGGTCTCCTACAATGAGCAGTTCTTC.